This T cell receptor (beta chain) was sequenced during a study of T cell repertoires in cytomegalovirus infection. Study background: The public TCR beta signatures pointed to both CMV infection and matching HLA type.

Regarding this clonotype: The antigen remains unidentified.

CDR3 size: 15 residues. The V end lost 2 bases, the J end lost 0 bases, and 13 bases lay between the germline ends. CDR1 SQVTM and CDR2 ANQGSEA come from the germline V gene. TCRdb recomputed calls from the reads with MiXCR, one row per CDR3 protein. The profile shows around 750,000 distinct CDR3 sequences, 32% of them singletons. The rearrangement uses TRBV29-1 and TRBJ1-2, with TRBD1 as a possible D gene (6 bases). This specimen consisted of cultured CD8+ T cells from PBMCs, obtained from culture after CMV antigen stimulation. This sequence originates from a human donor in good health (CMV status not recorded). Some clones in this sample may be carry-over from other donors' samples. CDR3 amino acids: CSVELWQGSNYGYTF. The CDR3 bases are TGCAGCGTTGAATTGTGGCAGGGGTCTAACTATGGCTACACCTTC.